Listed below are T cell receptor beta chains from one sample, sequenced in a study of control samples from healthy donors and cancer patients. Data came from immunoSEQ multiplex PCR; TCRdb stores just in-frame clones and leaves some out. The repertoire holds about 130,000 clones, roughly 94% seen once, with more than 13% in the top ten. Sequenced material: PBMCs. The receptors shown here come from a man in his sixties with colorectal cancer. The CDR3 runs from the conserved cysteine through the conserved F or W. The D gene is left open where the match is weak. Clone size is stated in some rows and not others, as once, few, many or a class when expanded.

CDR3 length,V gene,J gene,clone size,D gene,CDR3 DNA,CDR3 protein
13,TRBV5-1,TRBJ1-1,.,.,TGCGCCAGCAGCTTGGTAGGGGTCACTGAAGCTTTCTTT,CASSLVGVTEAFF
15,TRBV9,TRBJ1-1,.,.,TGTGCCAGCAGCCCCCCAATTACCTTGAACACTGAAGCTTTCTTT,CASSPPITLNTEAFF
16,TRBV10-3,TRBJ1-1,.,TRBD1,TGTGCCATCAGTGAGTCAGCGACAGGGGTCCGCACTGAAGCTTTCTTT,CAISESATGVRTEAFF
13,TRBV7-9,TRBJ2-5,.,TRBD2,TGTGCCAGCAGCGCGGGACTAGCGGAGACCCAGTACTTC,CASSAGLAETQYF
14,TRBV7-9,TRBJ2-7,.,TRBD2,TGTGCCAGCAGCTCCGGGGGGGCCTCACGAGAGCAGTACTTC,CASSSGGASREQYF
14,TRBV20-1,TRBJ2-7,.,TRBD2,TGCAGTGCTAGTCCCAGCGGGGACTCCTACGAGCAGTACTTC,CSASPSGDSYEQYF
17,TRBV5-1,TRBJ1-3,.,.,TGCGCCAGCAGCTTGTTGAACTCCCAGAGCTCTGGAAACACCATATATTTT,CASSLLNSQSSGNTIYF
12,TRBV6-6,TRBJ1-1,.,.,TGTGCCAGCAGTCCGGTCAGTCCTGAAGCTTTCTTT,CASSPVSPEAFF
12,TRBV12-3/TRBV12-4,TRBJ2-7,.,.,TGTGCCAGCAGTGAACAGGGATACGAGCAGTACTTC,CASSEQGYEQYF
15,TRBV18,TRBJ2-5,.,.,TGTGCCAGCTCACCACCCTCACTACCTGGAGAGACCCAGTACTTC,CASSPPSLPGETQYF
14,TRBV4-3,TRBJ2-3,.,.,TGCGCCAGCAGCCAAGATTACGCGGGTGGGCATCAGTATTTT,CASSQDYAGGHQYF
18,TRBV19,TRBJ2-7,.,.,TGTGCCAGTAGTATATGGGCCCCCCCGCAGGGACCTACCTACGAGCAGTACTTC,CASSIWAPPQGPTYEQYF
17,TRBV6-2/TRBV6-3,TRBJ1-3,few,TRBD1,TGTGCCAGCAGCCGGGACAGGGGACGAAGCTCTGGAAACACCATATATTTT,CASSRDRGRSSGNTIYF
14,TRBV7-2,TRBJ1-3,.,TRBD1,TGTGCCAGCAGCTTTACAGGGGACGGAAACACCATATATTTT,CASSFTGDGNTIYF
11,TRBV20-1,TRBJ1-2,once,.,TGCAGTGCTAGTACGGGGAATGGCTACACCTTC,CSASTGNGYTF
15,TRBV7-2,TRBJ1-3,.,TRBD1,TGTGCCAGCAGCCCGACAGGGGGCCCTGGAAACACCATATATTTT,CASSPTGGPGNTIYF
14,TRBV5-4,TRBJ1-1,once,.,TGTGCCAGCAGGCTGGAGGTAGTGAACACTGAAGCTTTCTTT,CASRLEVVNTEAFF
17,TRBV5-4,TRBJ2-1,.,.,TGTGCCAGCAGCAGAACCCCGGGCCTCTCCCCCTACAATGAGCAGTTCTTC,CASSRTPGLSPYNEQFF
15,TRBV7-9,TRBJ2-7,.,.,TGTGCCAGCAGCTTAGAGCAGGTGAAATCCTACGAGCAGTACTTC,CASSLEQVKSYEQYF
16,TRBV28,TRBJ2-5,.,.,TGTGCCAGCAGTCCCCGGGGCGAGATAAACCAAGAGACCCAGTACTTC,CASSPRGEINQETQYF
17,TRBV19,TRBJ1-3,.,.,TGTGCCAGTAGTATTGGTCGGCAGTTGAGCTCTGGAAACACCATATATTTT,CASSIGRQLSSGNTIYF
15,TRBV28,TRBJ2-1,.,TRBD2,TGTGCCAGCAGTTCACTAGCGGGGATTTACAATGAGCAGTTCTTC,CASSSLAGIYNEQFF
14,TRBV6-5,TRBJ1-2,.,TRBD1,TGTGCCAGCAGCGGGACAGGGTTCGTCGATGGCTACACCTTC,CASSGTGFVDGYTF
13,TRBV10-1,TRBJ2-7,.,TRBD1,TGCGCCAGCGGGGAAAGGACAGGGGGAGAGCAGTACTTC,CASGERTGGEQYF
12,TRBV3-1/TRBV3-2,TRBJ2-7,.,TRBD2,TGTGCCAGCGCGGCGGGGGGGTACGAGCAGTACTTC,CASAAGGYEQYF
13,TRBV18,TRBJ2-2,.,.,TGTGCCAGCTCACCATTGGTGGACGGGGAGCTGTTTTTT,CASSPLVDGELFF
16,TRBV18,TRBJ1-3,.,.,TGTGCCAGCTCACCACCGAGGATGACAGCTGGAAACACCATATATTTT,CASSPPRMTAGNTIYF
12,TRBV12-3/TRBV12-4,TRBJ1-6,once,.,TGTGCCAGCAGAGGCACGGGTTCACCCCTCCACTTT,CASRGTGSPLHF
14,TRBV5-1,TRBJ2-5,.,.,TGCGCCAGCAGCTGGGGGGACCGCCAAGAGACCCAGTACTTC,CASSWGDRQETQYF
14,TRBV10-3,TRBJ1-1,.,TRBD1,TGTGCCATCAGTGGGGGACAGCCAGGCCCTGAAGCTTTCTTT,CAISGGQPGPEAFF
13,TRBV6-5,TRBJ2-3,once,.,TGTGCCAGCAAGGACCTTTCCTCAGATACGCAGTATTTT,CASKDLSSDTQYF
14,TRBV30,TRBJ1-1,.,.,TGTGCCTGGAGAGGGGACACCCGCAACACTGAAGCTTTCTTT,CAWRGDTRNTEAFF
13,TRBV30,TRBJ1-6,.,.,TGTGCCTGGACTGCCAACTATAATTCACCCCTCCACTTT,CAWTANYNSPLHF
14,TRBV6-5,TRBJ1-1,.,TRBD1,TGTGCCAGCAGGATTTGGACAGGAAACACTGAAGCTTTCTTT,CASRIWTGNTEAFF
13,TRBV6-5,TRBJ2-7,.,.,TGTGCCAGCACATGGGGGAGCTCCTACGAGCAGTACTTC,CASTWGSSYEQYF
14,TRBV27,TRBJ2-2,.,.,TGTGCCGGCAGTTACGTGGGGAGCACCGGGGAGCTGTTTTTT,CAGSYVGSTGELFF
20,TRBV21-1,TRBJ1-6,.,.,TGTGCCAGCAGCAAAGAGGGGGGTACGGGGTGGAGCTCCTATAATTCACCCCTCCACTTT,CASSKEGGTGWSSYNSPLHF
12,TRBV10-3,TRBJ2-7,.,.,TGTGCCATCAGTGCTAGAAGCTACGAGCAGTACTTC,CAISARSYEQYF
14,TRBV13,TRBJ1-1,.,.,TGTGCCAGCAGCTTAAAAGGGGTCAACACTGAAGCTTTCTTT,CASSLKGVNTEAFF
12,TRBV6-1,TRBJ2-1,.,.,TGTGCCAGCAGTGAAATAGGCAATGAGCAGTTCTTC,CASSEIGNEQFF
15,TRBV18,TRBJ2-3,.,TRBD1,TGTGCCAGCTCACCGCGACAGGGGGCGGAAGATACGCAGTATTTT,CASSPRQGAEDTQYF
14,TRBV27,TRBJ1-4,.,.,TGTGCCAGCAGGCGTACAGGTATTGCTGAAAAACTGTTTTTT,CASRRTGIAEKLFF
15,TRBV9,TRBJ2-3,.,TRBD2,TGTGCCAGCAGCTCTACTAGCGGGCGCACAGATACGCAGTATTTT,CASSSTSGRTDTQYF
11,TRBV11-2,TRBJ2-7,.,.,TGTGCCAGCAGCCCTTCCTACGAGCAGTACTTC,CASSPSYEQYF
17,TRBV28,TRBJ2-7,.,.,TGTGCCAGCAGTTTCCCGACTCGAAAAAAAGGCCACTACGAGCAGTACTTC,CASSFPTRKKGHYEQYF
15,TRBV5-1,TRBJ1-1,.,.,TGCGCCAGCAGCTTGCAACCGGGGTCGAACACTGAAGCTTTCTTT,CASSLQPGSNTEAFF
15,TRBV7-6,TRBJ2-5,.,.,TGTGCCAGCAGCTTTAAGGGACAACAACAAGAGACCCAGTACTTC,CASSFKGQQQETQYF
12,TRBV10-3,TRBJ2-1,.,TRBD2,TGTGCCTCCCGGGGAGGGGCGCATGAGCAGTTCTTC,CASRGGAHEQFF
13,TRBV6-5,TRBJ1-4,.,TRBD1,TGTGCCAGCGCAGGAGGGGGCGGTGAAAAACTGTTTTTT,CASAGGGGEKLFF
17,TRBV5-6,TRBJ2-3,.,TRBD1,TGTGCCAGCAGCTTAGAGACAGGGGCCCCTAGCACAGATACGCAGTATTTT,CASSLETGAPSTDTQYF
15,TRBV3-1/TRBV3-2,TRBJ2-5,.,TRBD2,TGTGCCAGCAGCCACCCTAGCGGGGGCCAAGAGACCCAGTACTTC,CASSHPSGGQETQYF